The 26 T cell receptor beta chains in this list originate from one sample, sequenced in a study of PD-1 blockade in mismatch repair-deficient tumors. Only in-frame clones appear in the TCRdb table, and some are missing; sequencing was by immunoSEQ multiplex PCR. Found here are some 85,000 clones, 80% to 90% of them singletons; the top ten hold roughly 6%. The source material was peripheral blood, sampled 44 weeks after starting pembrolizumab. The receptor set was obtained from an adult with mismatch repair-deficient cancer.

The CDR3: CASTFGTGGTDTQYF. In nucleotides, the CDR3 is TGTGCCAGCACTTTTGGGACAGGGGGCACAGATACGCAGTATTTT. This chain links TRBV9 with TRBJ2-3, with TRBD1 matching 10 bases. The CDR3 is 15 amino acids. Germline V gene data show CDR1 as SGDLS and CDR2 as YYNGEE. The junction had 5 bases not matched to a gene; V was cut back by 6 bases and J by 1 base. The full variable domain, in which reference TRBV9 and TRBJ2-3 provide the parts outside the CDR3, is DSGVTQTPKHLITATGQRVTLRCSPRSGDLSVYWYQQSLDQGLQFLIQYYNGEERAKGNILERFSAQQFPDLHSELNLSSLELGDSALYFCASTFGTGGTDTQYFGPGTRLTVL.

Comments on this clone: The junction differs from germline at one of its ends, possibly a read error. The sample holds other DNA sequences that translate to the same CDR3. The rearrangement uses TRBV5-1 and TRBJ2-1; no definite D call. This CDR3 has 9 amino acids. Germline V lookup: CDR1 SGHRS, CDR2 YFSETQ. CDR3 amino acids: CASSPELIF. Here the CDR3 DNA reads TGCGCCAGCAGCCCCGAGTTGATCTTC.

This chain uses TRBV28 with TRBJ1-3; D unresolved. Germline V gene lookup returns CDR1 MDHEN and CDR2 SYDVKM. Trimming pared 5 bases from V and 0 bases from J, leaving 8 bases between. The CDR3 runs 14 residues. CDR3 loop: CASSVRPSGNTIYF. The CDR3 bases are TGTGCCAGCAGTGTCCGACCCTCTGGAAACACCATATATTTT.

The chain is built from TRBV11-3 and TRBJ2-2; either TRBD1 or TRBD2 may supply D (5 bases each). The ends were cut back, 5 bases at V and 4 bases at J, with 11 bases in the middle. Looked up from germline, CDR1 is SGHNT and CDR2 is YENEEA. This CDR3 is 14 amino acids long. Here the CDR3 reads CASSRGRSTGELFF. The CDR3 region has the DNA TGTGCCAGCAGCCGGGGACGGAGCACCGGGGAGCTGTTTTTT.

J is TRBJ2-5 and V is TRBV28, with TRBD1 matching over 7 bases. J was trimmed by 5 bases and V by 8 bases; bases with no gene match: 8. CDR3 length: 13 residues. Germline values: CDR1 MDHEN, CDR2 SYDVKM. In DNA, the CDR3 is TGTGCCAGCGGACGTAGGGGGCTGGAGACCCAGTACTTC. Translated, it gives CASGRRGLETQYF.

The chain recombines TRBV5-4 with TRBJ2-5; maybe TRBD2 (6 bases). Trimming cost V 6 bases and J 2 bases, with 17 bases left between them. This CDR3 spans 15 amino acids. CDR1 SGHNT and CDR2 YYREEE come from the germline V gene (reference sequence). The CDR3 reads CASTYGGTSQETQYF. The CDR3 bases are TGTGCCAGCACCTACGGCGGGACGAGTCAAGAGACCCAGTACTTC.

The chain joins TRBV7-2 to TRBJ2-6; 7 bases fit TRBD2. After removal of 2 bases from V and 3 bases from J, the junction contained 7 bases not matched to a gene. This CDR3 comprises 17 residues. Germline V lookup: CDR1 SGHTA, CDR2 FQGNSA. CDR3 loop: CASSLFGGSGGANVLTF. Written as DNA, the CDR3 is TGTGCCAGCAGCTTATTTGGCGGGAGCGGTGGGGCCAACGTCCTGACTTTC.

V is TRBV18 and J is TRBJ2-7, with TRBD2 matching over 9 bases. V shed 0 bases, J shed 3 bases, and the junction held 6 bases outside the gene matches. The CDR3 has 16 amino acids. Germline V gene sequence: CDR1 KGHSH, CDR2 LQKENI. The CDR3 loop reads CASSPPGSGGYYEQYF. The CDR3 bases are TGTGCCAGCTCACCACCGGGTAGCGGGGGATACTACGAGCAGTACTTC.

The V and J genes are TRBV15 and TRBJ2-7; a possible D gene is TRBD2 (5 bases). Germline V gene data show CDR1 as LNHNV and CDR2 as YYDKDF (reference sequence). The V end was cut by 3 bases, the J end by 6 bases, with 15 bases between. The CDR3 sequence is 14 residues long. The CDR3, as DNA: TGTGCCACCAGCAGTGTTCGGGGAGTCGGCGAGCAGTACTTC. Translation: CATSSVRGVGEQYF. Full variable domain (rest looked up from reference TRBV15 and TRBJ2-7): DAMVIQNPRYQVTQFGKPVTLSCSQTLNHNVMYWYQQKSSQAPKLLFHYYDKDFNNEADTPDNFQSRRPNTSFCFLDIRSPGLGDTAMYLCATSSVRGVGEQYFGPGTRLTVT.

The chain is built from TRBV7-2 and TRBJ2-1; tentative D call: TRBD1 (6 bases). CDR1 is SGHTA, CDR2 FQGNSA, per germline. V was clipped by 2 bases and J by 1 base, with 12 bases between them. This CDR3 is built from 16 residues. DNA for the CDR3: TGTGCCAGCAGCTTATCTAGGACAGTTTCCTACAATGAGCAGTTCTTC. This codes for CASSLSRTVSYNEQFF.

The chain carries TRBV27 and TRBJ2-1; 8 bases match TRBD1. The CDR3 covers 15 residues. CDR1 is MNHEY and CDR2 is SMNVEV in the germline V gene (reference sequence). J was trimmed by 1 base and V by 2 bases; bases with no gene match: 1. The CDR3: CASSLDRGSYNEQFF. The DNA for the CDR3 is TGTGCCAGCAGTTTAGACAGGGGATCCTACAATGAGCAGTTCTTC.

Details on this clone: At the DNA level, this CDR3 is encoded by other sequences in the same sample as well. The J gene is TRBJ2-2, the V gene TRBV7-6; a possible D gene is TRBD1 (5 bases). The CDR3 contains 14 residues. CDR1 and CDR2 from the germline V gene are SGHVS and FNYEAQ. V was trimmed by 7 bases and J by 0 bases, leaving 9 bases between them. For the CDR3, the DNA is TGTGCCAGCAAGACAGATACGAACACCGGGGAGCTGTTTTTT. Encoded protein: CASKTDTNTGELFF.

The V and J genes are TRBV11-3 and TRBJ1-4, with a possible D match to TRBD1 (6 bases). V lost 5 bases to trimming and J lost 7 bases, with 17 bases between them. The CDR3 has 15 amino acids. Germline V CDR1 and CDR2: SGHNT, YENEEA. The DNA for the CDR3 is TGTGCCAGCAGCCCCCTGGAGGGGGGATCTGAAAAACTGTTTTTT. Its protein product is CASSPLEGGSEKLFF.

The gene calls are TRBV29-1 and TRBJ2-7; D is undetermined. CDR1 is SQVTM, CDR2 ANQGSEA, per germline. The CDR3 contains 13 residues. Deletions cut 5 bases from V and 3 bases from J, with 14 bases between. For the CDR3, the DNA is TGCAGCGTTTCACAATGGACGGGCTACGAGCAGTACTTC. Translating gives CSVSQWTGYEQYF.

The genes are TRBV4-2 and TRBJ2-1, with TRBD2 identical over 10 bases. The CDR3 runs 17 residues. CDR1 LGHNA and CDR2 YNFKEQ come from the germline V gene. The ends lost 1 base at V and 8 bases at J; junction bases unmatched: 11. The CDR3, as DNA: TGTGCCAGCAGCCAAGGAGAATCTAGCGGGAGTTTCCATGAGCAGTTCTTC. Translating gives CASSQGESSGSFHEQFF.

The chain joins TRBV6-1 to TRBJ2-7; 10 positions agree with TRBD2. The length of the CDR3 is 15 residues. Per germline, CDR1 MNHNS and CDR2 SASEGT. V lost 4 bases and J lost 5; bases outside the gene matches: 8. The CDR3 protein is CASSVFLAGVNEQYF. CDR3 nucleotides: TGTGCCAGCAGTGTCTTTCTAGCGGGGGTTAACGAGCAGTACTTC.

Notes on this clone: A read error may produce the germline difference seen at one junction end. The chain is built from TRBV14 and TRBJ2-7; the D gene is possibly TRBD2 (5 bases). The length of the CDR3 is 16 residues. Per germline, CDR1 SGHDN and CDR2 FVKESK. CDR3 nucleotide sequence: TGTGCCAGCACCCAAGTGGCAAGCGGACTCACCTACGAGCAGTACTTC. Translation gives CASTQVASGLTYEQYF.

The CDR3 protein is CASSRGTSGMNEQFF. The DNA for the CDR3 is TGTGCCAGCAGTAGGGGGACTAGCGGGATGAATGAGCAGTTCTTC. J is TRBJ2-1 and V is TRBV6-5; 13 bases agree with TRBD2. The V segment lost 5 bases and the J segment 7 bases; nucleotides outside the gene matches: 5. CDR3 length: 15 amino acids. The germline V gene has CDR1 MNHEY and CDR2 SVGAGI.

The chain carries TRBV7-8 and TRBJ2-7; TRBD2 matches at 10 bases. This CDR3 spans 15 amino acids. J was trimmed by 5 bases and V by 5 bases; bases with no gene match: 9. CDR1 and CDR2 from the germline V gene are SGHVS and FQNEAQ. The CDR3 DNA is TGTGCCAGCAGCGTGTCTAGCGGGAGCCGAAACGAGCAGTACTTC. It codes for CASSVSSGSRNEQYF.

This clone is medium-sized (0.01 to 0.1%). The chain recombines TRBV14 with TRBJ2-7; perhaps TRBD2 as D (6 bases). V was trimmed by 1 base and J by 7 bases, leaving 11 bases between them. Germline V gives CDR1 SGHDN, CDR2 FVKESK. The CDR3 is 13 residues long. The chain's CDR3 is CASSQGRGREQYF. In nucleotides, the CDR3 is TGTGCCAGCAGCCAAGGACGGGGGAGGGAGCAGTACTTC.

The chain joins TRBV29-1 to TRBJ2-1, with unresolved D. CDR3 length equals 11 residues. Germline V gene lookup returns CDR1 SQVTM and CDR2 ANQGSEA. Trimming shortened V by 2 bases and J by 4 bases, and 3 bases separated the two germline ends. CDR3 protein: CSVERYNEQFF. CDR3 in DNA: TGCAGCGTTGAACGTTACAATGAGCAGTTCTTC.

DNA of the CDR3: TGTGCCAGCAGCCTCGGGGACGAGCAGTACTTC. Translated, it gives CASSLGDEQYF. The V gene is TRBV5-6, the J gene TRBJ2-7, with TRBD2 as a possible D gene (5 bases). The CDR3 has 11 residues. V dropped 4 bases and J dropped 5 bases, with 7 bases sitting between them. Germline CDR1 and CDR2: SGHDT and YYEEEE.

The chain joins TRBV5-1 to TRBJ2-5; tentatively, D is TRBD2 (6 bases). Trimming cost V 0 bases and J 13 bases, with 16 bases left between them. This CDR3 comprises 13 residues. Germline assignment: CDR1 SGHRS and CDR2 YFSETQ. The CDR3, as DNA: TGCGCCAGCAGCTTGGGGGACTTCCAAGCCGGGTACTTC. As protein: CASSLGDFQAGYF.

CDR3 nucleotide sequence: TGTGCCAGCCAACCTTGGGGACAGGGGGACACCGGGGAGCTGTTTTTT. Amino acids: CASQPWGQGDTGELFF. This chain uses TRBV9 with TRBJ2-2; 11 bases line up with TRBD1. V shed 7 bases and J 3 bases; nucleotides not matched to a gene: 8. This CDR3 contains 16 residues. CDR1 and CDR2 (germline): SGDLS, YYNGEE.

The genes are TRBV5-1 and TRBJ1-1; D is possibly TRBD1 (5 bases). V lost 4 bases and J 6 bases, leaving 10 bases between the germline ends. The germline V gene has CDR1 SGHRS and CDR2 YFSETQ. This CDR3 has 12 amino acids. The CDR3 DNA sequence: TGCGCCAGCAGCCCGGGGGGTTCTGAAGCTTTCTTT. Protein: CASSPGGSEAFF.

Here the CDR3 DNA reads TGTGCCAGCAGTAGTGGGGGGGATGGTACTGAAGCTTTCTTT. Residues: CASSSGGDGTEAFF. The J gene is TRBJ1-1, the V gene TRBV6-1; possible D gene TRBD1, 5 bases. The CDR3 has 14 residues. From germline, CDR1 is MNHNS and CDR2 SASEGT. V lost 5 bases and J lost 5, with 15 bases in between.